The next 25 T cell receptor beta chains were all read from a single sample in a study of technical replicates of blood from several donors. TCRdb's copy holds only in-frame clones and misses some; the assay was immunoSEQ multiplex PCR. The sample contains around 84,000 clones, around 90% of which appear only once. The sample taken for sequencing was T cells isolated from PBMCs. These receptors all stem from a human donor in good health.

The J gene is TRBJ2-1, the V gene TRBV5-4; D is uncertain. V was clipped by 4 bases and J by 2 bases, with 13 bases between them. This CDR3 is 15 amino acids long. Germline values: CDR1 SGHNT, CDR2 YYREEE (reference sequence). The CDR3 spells CASSPTASTYNEQFF. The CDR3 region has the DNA TGTGCCAGCAGCCCGACCGCTAGTACCTACAATGAGCAGTTCTTC.

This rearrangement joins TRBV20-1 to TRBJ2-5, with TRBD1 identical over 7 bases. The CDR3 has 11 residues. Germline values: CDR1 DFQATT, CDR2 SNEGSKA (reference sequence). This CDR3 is CSEDREETQYF. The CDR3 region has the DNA TGCAGCGAAGACAGGGAAGAGACCCAGTACTTC.

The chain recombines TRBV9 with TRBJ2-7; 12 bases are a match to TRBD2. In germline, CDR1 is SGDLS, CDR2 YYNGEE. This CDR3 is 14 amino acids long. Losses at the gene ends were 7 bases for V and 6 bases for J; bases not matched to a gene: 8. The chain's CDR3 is CASGRLAGAGEQYF. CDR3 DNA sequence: TGTGCCAGCGGGAGACTAGCGGGAGCGGGCGAGCAGTACTTC.

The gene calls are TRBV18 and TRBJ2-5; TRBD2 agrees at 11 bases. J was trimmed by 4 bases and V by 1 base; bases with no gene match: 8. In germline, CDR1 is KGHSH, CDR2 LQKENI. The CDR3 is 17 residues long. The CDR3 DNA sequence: TGTGCCAGCTCACCACGGCTAGCGGGAGGCCAAGGAGAGACCCAGTACTTC. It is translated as CASSPRLAGGQGETQYF. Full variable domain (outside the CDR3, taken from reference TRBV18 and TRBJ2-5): NAGVMQNPRHLVRRRGQEARLRCSPMKGHSHVYWYRQLPEEGLKFMVYLQKENIIDESGMPKERFSAEFPKEGPSILRIQQVVRGDSAAYFCASSPRLAGGQGETQYFGPGTRLLVL.

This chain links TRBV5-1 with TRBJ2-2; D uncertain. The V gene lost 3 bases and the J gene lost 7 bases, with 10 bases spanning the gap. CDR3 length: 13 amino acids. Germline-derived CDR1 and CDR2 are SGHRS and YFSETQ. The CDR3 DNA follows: TGCGCCAGCAGCTCAGATACGCACGGGGAGCTGTTTTTT. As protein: CASSSDTHGELFF.

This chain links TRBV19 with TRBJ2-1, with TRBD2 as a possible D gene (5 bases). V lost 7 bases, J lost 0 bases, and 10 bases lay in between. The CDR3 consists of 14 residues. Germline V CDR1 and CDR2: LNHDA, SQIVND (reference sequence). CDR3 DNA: TGTGCCAGTACAGCGGAAAGCTCCTACAATGAGCAGTTCTTC. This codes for CASTAESSYNEQFF.

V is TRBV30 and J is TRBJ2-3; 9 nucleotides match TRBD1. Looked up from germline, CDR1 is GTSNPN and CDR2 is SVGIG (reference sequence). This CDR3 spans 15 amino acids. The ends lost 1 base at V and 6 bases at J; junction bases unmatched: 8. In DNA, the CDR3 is TGTGCCTGGAGTGAGACAGGGGGACAATCGGATACGCAGTATTTT. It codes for CAWSETGGQSDTQYF.

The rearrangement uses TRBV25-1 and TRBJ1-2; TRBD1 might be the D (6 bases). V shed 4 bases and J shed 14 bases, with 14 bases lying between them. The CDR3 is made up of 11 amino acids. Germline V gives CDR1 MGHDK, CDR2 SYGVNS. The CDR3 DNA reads TGTGCCAGCAGTGGTTACAGGGTTGTTACCTTC. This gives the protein CASSGYRVVTF.

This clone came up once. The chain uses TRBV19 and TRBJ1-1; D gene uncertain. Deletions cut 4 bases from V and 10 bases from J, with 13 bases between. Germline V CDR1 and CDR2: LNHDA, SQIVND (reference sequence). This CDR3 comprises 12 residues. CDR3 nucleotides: TGTGCCAGTAGTACATCGCGGATAGGAGCTTTCTTT. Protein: CASSTSRIGAFF.

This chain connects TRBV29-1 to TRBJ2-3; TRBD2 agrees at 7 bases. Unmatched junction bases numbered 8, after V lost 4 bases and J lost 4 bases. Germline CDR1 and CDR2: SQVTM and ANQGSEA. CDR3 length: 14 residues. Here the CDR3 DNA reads TGCAGCGTTGCGACTCAGGGAGGGTCAGATACGCAGTATTTT. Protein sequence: CSVATQGGSDTQYF.

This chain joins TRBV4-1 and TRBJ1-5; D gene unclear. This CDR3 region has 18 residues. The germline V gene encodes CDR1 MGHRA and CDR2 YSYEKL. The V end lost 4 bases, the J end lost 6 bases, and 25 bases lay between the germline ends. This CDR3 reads CASSPREGGVSVTQPQHF. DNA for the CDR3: TGCGCCAGCAGCCCCCGTGAGGGCGGCGTTTCTGTAACTCAGCCCCAGCATTTT.

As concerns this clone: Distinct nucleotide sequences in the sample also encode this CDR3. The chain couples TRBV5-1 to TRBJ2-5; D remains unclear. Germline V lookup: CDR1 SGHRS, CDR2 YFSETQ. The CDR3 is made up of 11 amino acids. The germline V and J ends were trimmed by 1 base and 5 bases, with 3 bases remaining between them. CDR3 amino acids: CASSLQETQYF. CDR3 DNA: TGCGCCAGCAGCTTGCAGGAGACCCAGTACTTC. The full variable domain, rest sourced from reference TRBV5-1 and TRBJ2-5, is KAGVTQTPRYLIKTRGQQVTLSCSPISGHRSVSWYQQTPGQGLQFLFEYFSETQRNKGNFPGRFSGRQFSNSRSEMNVSTLELGDSALYLCASSLQETQYFGPGTRLLVL.

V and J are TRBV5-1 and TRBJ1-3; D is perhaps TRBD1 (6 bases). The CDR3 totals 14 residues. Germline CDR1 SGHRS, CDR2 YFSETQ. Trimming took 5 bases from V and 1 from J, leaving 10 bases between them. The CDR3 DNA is TGCGCCAGCAGAACCGGACAGTCTGGAAACACCATATATTTT. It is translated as CASRTGQSGNTIYF.

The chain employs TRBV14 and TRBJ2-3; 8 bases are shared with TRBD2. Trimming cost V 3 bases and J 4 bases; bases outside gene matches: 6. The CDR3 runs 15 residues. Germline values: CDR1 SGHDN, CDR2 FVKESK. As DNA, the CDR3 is TGTGCCAGCAGCCACCATTGGCGGGGGGCAGATACGCAGTATTTT. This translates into CASSHHWRGADTQYF.

The CDR3 DNA reads as TGTGCCAGCAGTTTTCCACTTGGCGAGCAGTACTTC. It codes for CASSFPLGEQYF. This chain links TRBV2 with TRBJ2-7; D is ambiguous. Trimming took off 5 bases at V and 6 bases at J, with 11 bases between the two ends. Germline-derived CDR1 and CDR2 are SNHLY and FYNNEI. This CDR3 spans 12 amino acids.

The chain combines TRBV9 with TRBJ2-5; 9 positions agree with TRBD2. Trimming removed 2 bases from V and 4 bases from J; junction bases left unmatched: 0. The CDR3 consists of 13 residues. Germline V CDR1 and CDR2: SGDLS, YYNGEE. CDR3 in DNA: TGTGCCAGCAGCGTGACTAGCGGAGAGACCCAGTACTTC. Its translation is CASSVTSGETQYF. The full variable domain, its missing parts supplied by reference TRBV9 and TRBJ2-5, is DSGVTQTPKHLITATGQRVTLRCSPRSGDLSVYWYQQSLDQGLQFLIQYYNGEERAKGNILERFSAQQFPDLHSELNLSSLELGDSALYFCASSVTSGETQYFGPGTRLLVL.

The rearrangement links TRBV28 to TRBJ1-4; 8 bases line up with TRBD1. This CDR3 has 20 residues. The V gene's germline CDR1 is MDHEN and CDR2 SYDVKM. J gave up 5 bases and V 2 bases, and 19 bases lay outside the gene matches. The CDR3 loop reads CASSLLAGGVVISPNEKLFF. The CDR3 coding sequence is TGTGCCAGCAGTTTACTGGCAGGGGGCGTTGTTATTAGTCCGAATGAAAAACTGTTTTTT.

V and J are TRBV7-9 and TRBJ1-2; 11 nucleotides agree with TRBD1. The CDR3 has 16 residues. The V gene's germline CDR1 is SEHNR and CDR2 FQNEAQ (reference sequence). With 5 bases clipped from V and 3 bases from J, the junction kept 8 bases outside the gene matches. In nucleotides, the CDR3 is TGTGCCAGCAGCGGGACAGGGGGTCCCTCCGACTATGGCTACACCTTC. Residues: CASSGTGGPSDYGYTF.

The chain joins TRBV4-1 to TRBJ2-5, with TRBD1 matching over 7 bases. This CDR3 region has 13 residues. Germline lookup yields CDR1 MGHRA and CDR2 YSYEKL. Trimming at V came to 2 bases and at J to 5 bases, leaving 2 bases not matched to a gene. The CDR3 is CASSQQTGETQYF. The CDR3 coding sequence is TGCGCCAGCAGCCAACAGACAGGGGAGACCCAGTACTTC.

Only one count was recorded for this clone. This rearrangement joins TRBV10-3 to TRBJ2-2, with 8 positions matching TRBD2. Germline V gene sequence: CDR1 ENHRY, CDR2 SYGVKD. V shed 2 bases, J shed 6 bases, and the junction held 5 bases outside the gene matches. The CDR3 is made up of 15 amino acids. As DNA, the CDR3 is TGTGCCATCAGTGAGCGTCCGGGAGGGTCCGGGGAGCTGTTTTTT. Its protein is CAISERPGGSGELFF.

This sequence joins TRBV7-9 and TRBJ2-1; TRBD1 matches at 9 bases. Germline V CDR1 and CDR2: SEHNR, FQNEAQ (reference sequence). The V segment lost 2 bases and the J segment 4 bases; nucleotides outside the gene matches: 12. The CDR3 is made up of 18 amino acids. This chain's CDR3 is CASSLLLGGQGRYNEQFF. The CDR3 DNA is TGTGCCAGCAGCTTACTCCTGGGGGGACAGGGTAGATACAATGAGCAGTTCTTC.

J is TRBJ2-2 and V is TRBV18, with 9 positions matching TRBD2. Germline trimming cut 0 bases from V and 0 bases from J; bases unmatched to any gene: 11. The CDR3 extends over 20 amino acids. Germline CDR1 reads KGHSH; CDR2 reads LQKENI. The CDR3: CASSPPSGRIIGPNTGELFF. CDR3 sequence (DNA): TGTGCCAGCTCACCACCCAGCGGGAGGATAATAGGCCCGAACACCGGGGAGCTGTTTTTT.

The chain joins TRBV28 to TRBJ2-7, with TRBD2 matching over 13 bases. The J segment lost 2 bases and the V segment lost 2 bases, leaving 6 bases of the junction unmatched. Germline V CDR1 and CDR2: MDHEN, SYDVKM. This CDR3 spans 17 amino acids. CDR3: CASSLRGLAGNTYEQYF. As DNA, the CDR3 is TGTGCCAGCAGTTTACGGGGACTAGCGGGAAACACCTACGAGCAGTACTTC.

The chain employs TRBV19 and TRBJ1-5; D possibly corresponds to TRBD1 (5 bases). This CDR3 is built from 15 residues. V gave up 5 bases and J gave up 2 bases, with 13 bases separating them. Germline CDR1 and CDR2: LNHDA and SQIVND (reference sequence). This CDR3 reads CASSGDSGGNQPQHF. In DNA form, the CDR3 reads TGTGCCAGTAGTGGAGACAGCGGGGGCAATCAGCCCCAGCATTTT. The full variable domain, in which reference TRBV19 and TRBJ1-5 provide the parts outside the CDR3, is DGGITQSPKYLFRKEGQNVTLSCEQNLNHDAMYWYRQDPGQGLRLIYYSQIVNDFQKGDIAEGYSVSREKKESFPLTVTSAQKNPTAFYLCASSGDSGGNQPQHFGDGTRLSIL.

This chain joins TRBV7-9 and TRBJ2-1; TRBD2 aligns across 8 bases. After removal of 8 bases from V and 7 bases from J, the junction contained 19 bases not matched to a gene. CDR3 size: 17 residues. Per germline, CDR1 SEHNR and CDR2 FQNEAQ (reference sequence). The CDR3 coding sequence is TGTGCCAGCTGGAGGCCCGAAAGCGGGAGAAACCGGAATGAGCAGTTCTTC. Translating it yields CASWRPESGRNRNEQFF.